The rows below give T cell receptor beta chains drawn from one sample of a study of blood T cell repertoires in COVID-19. Sequencing used immunoSEQ multiplex PCR; TCRdb keeps in-frame clones, though not all of them. Of about 270,000 clones listed, 85% to 90% were seen once; the top ten hold more than 10%. The sample comprised peripheral blood. The receptor source for this set is a woman aged 25 to 39 with COVID-19, enrolled during active disease. Both conserved end residues are part of each CDR3. A D gene is named only where the DNA matches it firmly. Rows give clone size only sometimes, using once, few, many, or a class for an expanded clone.

j_gene | v_gene | abundance | d_gene | CDR3aa | CDR3nt
TRBJ2-7 | TRBV11-3 | . | . | CASSLQVGAVHF | TGTGCCAGCAGCCTACAGGTCGGAGCAGTTCACTTC
TRBJ2-3 | TRBV11-3 | . | . | CASSPKGGFGTDTQYF | TGTGCCAGCAGCCCTAAGGGGGGGTTCGGCACAGATACGCAGTATTTT
TRBJ2-7 | TRBV7-9 | . | TRBD1 | CASSHGTAYEQYF | TGTGCCAGCAGCCACGGGACAGCCTACGAGCAGTACTTC
TRBJ2-3 | TRBV11-3 | . | TRBD1 | CASSFTGADTQYF | TGTGCCAGCAGCTTTACAGGGGCAGATACGCAGTATTTT
TRBJ2-7 | TRBV11-2 | . | TRBD2 | CASSFGLAGGYEQYF | TGTGCCAGCAGCTTCGGACTAGCGGGGGGCTACGAGCAGTACTTC
TRBJ2-7 | TRBV3-1/TRBV3-2 | . | TRBD2 | CASSGTSGFYEQYF | TGTGCCAGCAGCGGGACTAGCGGGTTCTACGAGCAGTACTTC
TRBJ1-4 | TRBV19 | . | . | CASSIGAGGGTNEKLFF | TGTGCCAGTAGTATAGGGGCAGGAGGAGGGACTAATGAAAAACTGTTTTTT
TRBJ1-3 | TRBV4-1 | once | . | CASSQGPRGSGSGNTIYF | TGCGCCAGCAGCCAAGGGCCCCGAGGGTCGGGCTCTGGAAACACCATATATTTT
TRBJ1-4 | TRBV7-2 | once | . | CASSSHREVNEKLFF | TGTGCCAGCAGCTCTCACAGGGAAGTGAATGAAAAACTGTTTTTT
TRBJ1-1 | TRBV3-1/TRBV3-2 | few | . | CASSQGWETEAFF | TGTGCCAGCAGCCAAGGCTGGGAGACTGAAGCTTTCTTT
TRBJ2-1 | TRBV11-3 | once | . | CASSRGGGKYNEQFF | TGTGCCAGCAGCCGAGGAGGGGGCAAGTACAATGAGCAGTTCTTC
TRBJ2-7 | TRBV4-1 | . | . | CASSQVGGAYEQYF | TGCGCCAGCAGCCAAGTTGGCGGCGCCTACGAGCAGTACTTC
TRBJ2-7 | TRBV27 | . | . | CASSLVEAGTYEQYF | TGTGCCAGCAGTCTAGTGGAGGCTGGCACCTACGAGCAGTACTTC
TRBJ1-4 | TRBV6-5 | . | . | CASMSQGRGEKLFF | TGTGCCAGCATGTCTCAGGGAAGGGGTGAAAAACTGTTTTTT
TRBJ2-7 | TRBV3-1/TRBV3-2 | . | TRBD2 | CASDYQAGGIYEQYF | TGTGCCAGCGACTACCAAGCGGGGGGCATCTACGAGCAGTACTTC
TRBJ2-3 | TRBV11-2 | . | . | CASSLVRVTDTQYF | TGTGCCAGCAGCTTAGTACGGGTCACAGATACGCAGTATTTT
TRBJ1-2 | TRBV5-1 | . | TRBD1 | CASSLKQGGTYGYTF | TGCGCCAGCAGTTTAAAACAGGGGGGAACCTATGGCTACACCTTC
TRBJ2-4 | TRBV3-1/TRBV3-2 | . | TRBD2 | CASSQNAGGPRLWQYF | TGTGCCAGCAGCCAGAACGCGGGGGGGCCGAGGTTATGGCAGTACTTC
TRBJ1-3 | TRBV18 | . | TRBD1 | CASSPGTVAGNTIYF | TGTGCCAGCTCACCCGGGACAGTAGCAGGAAACACCATATATTTT
TRBJ1-5 | TRBV2 | . | . | CASSGQGTSNQPQHF | TGTGCCAGCAGTGGGCAAGGGACAAGCAATCAGCCCCAGCATTTT
TRBJ1-2 | TRBV18 | . | . | CASSPPPWRNYGYTF | TGTGCCAGCTCACCACCCCCCTGGCGGAACTATGGCTACACCTTC
TRBJ2-1 | TRBV30 | . | . | CAWSLGGALRLSSYNEQFF | TGTGCCTGGAGCCTTGGAGGGGCGCTGCGCTTGTCCTCCTACAATGAGCAGTTCTTC
TRBJ1-2 | TRBV5-8 | . | . | CASSLAGTGYGYTF | TGTGCCAGCAGCTTGGCCGGAACAGGGTACGGCTACACCTTC
TRBJ2-5 | TRBV28 | once | TRBD2 | CASSTLAGGSETQYF | TGTGCCAGCAGTACCCTAGCGGGGGGGTCAGAGACCCAGTACTTC
TRBJ1-2 | TRBV5-1 | . | TRBD1 | CASGRWTGEGYTF | TGCGCCAGCGGCCGGTGGACAGGGGAGGGCTACACCTTC
TRBJ1-5 | TRBV4-1 | . | TRBD1 | CASSQGQEVVQPQHF | TGCGCCAGCAGCCAGGGACAGGAGGTGGTTCAGCCCCAGCATTTT
TRBJ2-5 | TRBV5-4 | . | TRBD1 | CASSADREQETQYF | TGTGCCAGCAGCGCCGACAGGGAACAAGAGACCCAGTACTTC
TRBJ1-5 | TRBV10-3 | . | . | CAISESLWGDDGNQPQHF | TGTGCCATCAGTGAGTCGCTTTGGGGGGACGACGGCAATCAGCCCCAGCATTTT
TRBJ2-3 | TRBV30 | . | TRBD2 | CAWSVQAGDTDTQYF | TGTGCCTGGAGTGTACAGGCGGGGGACACAGATACGCAGTATTTT
TRBJ2-3 | TRBV10-2 | . | TRBD2 | CASSPGLGKGSDTQYF | TGCGCCAGCAGCCCAGGACTAGGAAAAGGGTCAGATACGCAGTATTTT
TRBJ2-7 | TRBV5-1 | . | . | CASREEQGYEQYF | TGCGCCAGCAGGGAAGAACAGGGCTACGAGCAGTACTTC
TRBJ1-5 | TRBV28 | . | . | CASSLWGGTQPQHF | TGTGCCAGCAGTTTATGGGGGGGAACGCAGCCCCAGCATTTT
TRBJ1-2 | TRBV12-3/TRBV12-4 | . | TRBD1 | CASSLTDRGGYTF | TGTGCCAGCAGCCTCACGGACAGGGGTGGCTACACCTTC
TRBJ2-7 | TRBV27 | few | TRBD1 | CASSLGQGASYEQYF | TGTGCCAGCAGTTTAGGACAGGGGGCTTCCTACGAGCAGTACTTC
TRBJ1-2 | TRBV10-3 | . | TRBD1 | CAISEWDRAMYGYTF | TGTGCCATCAGTGAGTGGGACAGGGCAATGTATGGCTACACCTTC
TRBJ2-5 | TRBV7-6 | . | . | CASNYLGTQYF | TGTGCCAGCAACTACCTAGGGACCCAGTACTTC
TRBJ1-2 | TRBV6-5 | . | TRBD1 | CASSQTGVGSGYTF | TGTGCCAGCAGCCAAACAGGGGTGGGTAGTGGCTACACCTTC
TRBJ2-5 | TRBV4-1 | . | TRBD2 | CASSGGGKETQYF | TGCGCCAGCAGTGGGGGGGGTAAGGAGACCCAGTACTTC
TRBJ2-5 | TRBV5-1 | . | . | CASSSTYGQSQETQYF | TGCGCCAGCAGCTCCACGTACGGTCAATCACAAGAGACCCAGTACTTC
TRBJ1-1 | TRBV3-1/TRBV3-2 | few | . | CASSQPTGMNTEAFF | TGTGCCAGCAGCCAACCGACAGGAATGAACACTGAAGCTTTCTTT
TRBJ1-5 | TRBV24-1 | . | TRBD1 | CATSEMTGLYNQPQHF | TGTGCCACCAGTGAGATGACAGGGCTATACAATCAGCCCCAGCATTTT
TRBJ1-1 | TRBV6-5 | . | . | CASVMFDGGSAFF | TGTGCCAGCGTGATGTTTGACGGGGGGTCAGCTTTCTTT
TRBJ2-5 | TRBV12-3/TRBV12-4 | . | . | CASSNRAQETQYF | TGTGCCAGCAGTAACAGGGCTCAAGAGACCCAGTACTTC
TRBJ2-5 | TRBV5-1 | . | TRBD2 | CASSFGGAQETQYF | TGCGCCAGCAGCTTCGGGGGGGCCCAAGAGACCCAGTACTTC
TRBJ2-1 | TRBV5-1 | . | . | CASSPSFHEQFF | TGCGCCAGCAGTCCTAGCTTCCATGAGCAGTTCTTC
TRBJ1-1 | TRBV5-4 | few | TRBD1 | CASSPPTGTNTEAFF | TGTGCCAGCAGCCCTCCGACAGGGACGAACACTGAAGCTTTCTTT
TRBJ2-2 | TRBV27 | . | TRBD2 | CASSGLAGELFF | TGTGCCAGCAGTGGACTAGCCGGGGAGCTGTTTTTT
TRBJ2-1 | TRBV5-1 | . | . | CASSLVMGLREQFF | TGCGCCAGCAGCTTGGTGATGGGGCTTCGGGAGCAGTTCTTC
TRBJ2-7 | TRBV6-1 | . | . | CASSEGAVYEQYF | TGTGCCAGCAGTGAAGGCGCGGTCTACGAGCAGTACTTC
TRBJ2-6 | TRBV18 | . | . | CASSVAPQVGANVLTF | TGTGCCAGCTCAGTTGCACCCCAGGTTGGGGCCAACGTCCTGACTTTC
TRBJ2-1 | TRBV6-8 | . | TRBD2 | CASRPGLAGAYNEQFF | TGTGCCAGCAGACCCGGACTAGCGGGGGCCTACAATGAGCAGTTCTTC
TRBJ2-1 | TRBV19 | . | TRBD1 | CASSLRDRANEQFF | TGTGCCAGTAGTCTCCGGGACAGGGCCAATGAGCAGTTCTTC
TRBJ2-7 | TRBV30 | . | TRBD2 | CAWSVLAGSEQYF | TGTGCCTGGAGTGTACTAGCGGGGAGCGAGCAGTACTTC
TRBJ1-1 | TRBV5-1 | . | . | CASSLASRQAEAFF | TGCGCCAGCAGCTTGGCCTCAAGACAGGCTGAAGCTTTCTTT
TRBJ2-1 | TRBV10-1 | . | TRBD2 | CASSESSGGLFF | TGCGCCAGCAGTGAGTCGTCGGGGGGGCTGTTCTTC
TRBJ2-5 | TRBV13 | . | . | CASSSGPRKTQYF | TGTGCCAGCAGCTCAGGACCCAGAAAGACCCAGTACTTC
TRBJ2-7 | TRBV19 | . | TRBD1 | CASSPAVTGFYEQYF | TGTGCCAGTAGTCCCGCCGTGACAGGGTTTTACGAGCAGTACTTC